These 32 T cell receptor beta chains were all obtained from the same sample, sequenced in a study of T cells expressing NK-cell markers. TCRdb reprocessed the 5' RACE reads and reports one entry per CDR3 protein, with no DNA. This listing includes 500,000 to 700,000 distinct CDR3 sequences. The sample was blood T cells: a sorted CD56 or NKG2C T cell subset, CD4+ or CD8+ T cells, or bulk PBMC T cells (not recorded which). Receptors originate from a man younger than 35 in good health.

The chain joins TRBV27 to TRBJ2-3; no DNA is available, so the TRBD1 call from TCRdb remains unchecked. The germline V gene encodes CDR1 MNHEY and CDR2 SMNVEV (reference sequence). The CDR3 totals 13 residues. The CDR3 protein is CASRGQGTDTQYF.

This sequence joins TRBV19 and TRBJ2-1; TCRdb's D call of TRBD1 is untestable without DNA. The CDR3 spans 14 residues. Germline V CDR1 and CDR2: LNHDA, SQIVND (reference sequence). The CDR3 protein is CASSPPGDYNEQFF.

The chain carries TRBV27 and TRBJ2-7; TCRdb outputs TRBD1, but without DNA this stays unchecked. CDR3 length: 15 residues. The germline V gene has CDR1 MNHEY and CDR2 SMNVEV (reference sequence). CDR3 loop: CASSLSWGRGLEQYF.

This chain links TRBV20-1 with TRBJ1-2; TCRdb proposes TRBD1, but this gene call is untestable without DNA. This CDR3 region has 14 residues. Germline CDR1 reads DFQATT; CDR2 reads SNEGSKA (reference sequence). The CDR3 protein is CSARSRDRGYGYTF.

The CDR3 spells CASSGGGLASYNEQFF. The rearrangement links TRBV10-1 to TRBJ2-1; TCRdb lists TRBD2, though no DNA is available to test this call. Germline CDR1 is WNHNN and CDR2 is SYGVQD (reference sequence). The CDR3 runs 16 residues.

The rearrangement uses TRBV4-2 and TRBJ2-7; the D call from TCRdb, TRBD2, cannot be confirmed without DNA. Germline CDR1 reads LGHNA; CDR2 reads YNFKEQ. The CDR3 extends over 16 amino acids. CDR3 sequence reads: CASSPPTSGIPYEQYF.

The chain's CDR3 is CASSFGTSDQETQYF. The genes are TRBV12-3 or TRBV12-4 and TRBJ2-5; TCRdb outputs TRBD2, but without DNA this stays unchecked. CDR3 length: 15 amino acids.

CDR3 residues: CASSPVRGSGSVTDTQYF. The chain joins TRBV7-8 to TRBJ2-3; TCRdb lists TRBD2, though no DNA is available to test this call. Germline-derived CDR1 and CDR2 are SGHVS and FQNEAQ. CDR3 length: 18 residues.

The chain couples TRBV18 to TRBJ2-5; TCRdb indicates TRBD2, and absent DNA this call remains unverified. This CDR3 contains 16 residues. Germline V gene lookup returns CDR1 KGHSH and CDR2 LQKENI. CDR3 residues: CASSPRGDSGWETQYF.

CDR3 loop: CSAPTSGSESSYNEQFF. This chain connects TRBV20-1 to TRBJ2-1; the TRBD2 assignment by TCRdb is unverifiable without DNA. The CDR3 runs to 17 residues. Germline lookup yields CDR1 DFQATT and CDR2 SNEGSKA (reference sequence).

The CDR3: CASSGQLYSPLHF. The gene calls are TRBV12-3 or TRBV12-4 and TRBJ1-6; no DNA is available, so the TRBD1 call from TCRdb remains unchecked. This CDR3 spans 13 amino acids.

The V call is TRBV27, the J call TRBJ1-2. CDR3 length: 14 amino acids. The germline V gene encodes CDR1 MNHEY and CDR2 SMNVEV (reference sequence). CDR3 amino acids: CASSLKRTDYGYTF.

The V gene is TRBV29-1, the J gene TRBJ2-3; the D call from TCRdb, TRBD2, cannot be confirmed without DNA. CDR3 length: 13 residues. The germline V gene has CDR1 SQVTM and CDR2 ANQGSEA. CDR3 amino acids: CSVELRATDTQYF.

The rearrangement links TRBV7-2 to TRBJ2-4; TCRdb returns TRBD2, unconfirmable since there is no DNA. Germline CDR1 is SGHTA and CDR2 is FQGNSA. This CDR3 comprises 14 residues. This CDR3 reads CASSPPLAKNIQYF.

J is TRBJ1-1 and V is TRBV7-2. CDR3 length: 12 residues. Germline V gene data show CDR1 as SGHTA and CDR2 as FQGNSA. The CDR3 sequence is CASSLKSRGAFF.

V gene TRBV7-2 combines with J gene TRBJ1-3; absent DNA, TCRdb's TRBD1 call cannot be checked. The CDR3 consists of 16 residues. Germline V gene lookup returns CDR1 SGHTA and CDR2 FQGNSA. This CDR3 reads CASSLAPTGTGNTIYF. Supplemented by reference TRBV7-2 and TRBJ1-3, the full variable domain reads GAGVSQSPSNKVTEKGKDVELRCDPISGHTALYWYRQSLGQGLEFLIYFQGNSAPDKSGLPSDRFSAERTGGSVSTLTIQRTQQEDSAVYLCASSLAPTGTGNTIYFGEGSWLTVV.

The chain uses TRBV24-1 and TRBJ2-1. In germline, CDR1 is KGHDR, CDR2 SFDVKD. This CDR3 spans 15 amino acids. CDR3 amino acids: CATSDLQRTTSEQFF.

V gene TRBV29-1 combines with J gene TRBJ1-2; TCRdb designates TRBD1, a call that cannot be tested without DNA. CDR1 SQVTM and CDR2 ANQGSEA come from the germline V gene. The CDR3 loop spans 14 amino acids. The CDR3 reads CSVVVIGQHYGYTF.

This chain links TRBV5-1 with TRBJ1-6; lacking DNA, the TRBD1 call made by TCRdb goes unchecked. Germline-derived CDR1 and CDR2 are SGHRS and YFSETQ. The CDR3 contains 17 residues. The CDR3 reads CASSSTRLTGGGSPLHF.

This chain connects TRBV29-1 to TRBJ1-4; there is no DNA to check the TCRdb D call of TRBD1. The length of the CDR3 is 15 residues. Germline assignment: CDR1 SQVTM and CDR2 ANQGSEA. This CDR3 reads CSVEKTGVGSEKLFF. The full variable domain, with the rest looked up from reference TRBV29-1 and TRBJ1-4, is SAVISQKPSRDICQRGTSLTIQCQVDSQVTMMFWYRQQPGQSLTLIATANQGSEATYESGFVIDKFPISRPNLTFSTLTVSNMSPEDSSIYLCSVEKTGVGSEKLFFGSGTQLSVL.

The rearrangement uses TRBV7-3 and TRBJ2-3; TCRdb indicates TRBD1, and absent DNA this call remains unverified. Germline lookup yields CDR1 SGHTA and CDR2 FQGTGA. The CDR3 is 15 amino acids. This chain's CDR3 is CASSLIDGGLDTQYF.

The chain couples TRBV9 to TRBJ2-7; TCRdb outputs TRBD1, but without DNA this stays unchecked. Germline CDR1 SGDLS, CDR2 YYNGEE. The length of the CDR3 is 17 residues. This chain's CDR3 is CASSVGVSGDRYYEQYF.

This rearrangement joins TRBV24-1 to TRBJ1-5; the D call from TCRdb, TRBD1, cannot be confirmed without DNA. The length of the CDR3 is 16 residues. Germline CDR1 KGHDR, CDR2 SFDVKD. Here the CDR3 reads CATSEAGQGLHQPQHF.

This chain links TRBV7-2 with TRBJ2-1. Germline V lookup: CDR1 SGHTA, CDR2 FQGNSA. This CDR3 contains 15 residues. The CDR3 reads CASSLAISSYNEQFF. Complete variable domain (other parts from reference TRBV7-2 and TRBJ2-1): GAGVSQSPSNKVTEKGKDVELRCDPISGHTALYWYRQSLGQGLEFLIYFQGNSAPDKSGLPSDRFSAERTGGSVSTLTIQRTQQEDSAVYLCASSLAISSYNEQFFGPGTRLTVL.

V usage is TRBV11-2 and J usage is TRBJ2-1; the D call of TRBD1 rests on TCRdb alone, since no DNA is present to check it. The germline CDR1 and CDR2 sequences are SGHAT and FQNNGV. The CDR3 has 14 amino acids. The CDR3 protein is CASSLETGQYEQFF.

The chain couples TRBV18 to TRBJ2-2; TCRdb indicates TRBD1, and absent DNA this call remains unverified. Germline CDR1 and CDR2: KGHSH and LQKENI. This CDR3 is 16 amino acids long. The CDR3 reads CASSVPKTGDTGELFF.

This chain connects TRBV7-8 to TRBJ2-3; TCRdb selects TRBD2, and the lack of DNA leaves this call unchecked. CDR1 and CDR2 from the germline V gene are SGHVS and FQNEAQ. The CDR3 runs 16 residues. The CDR3 here is CASSLAYPQNTDTQYF.

The genes are TRBV28 and TRBJ2-3. CDR3 length: 14 amino acids. Germline V gene lookup returns CDR1 MDHEN and CDR2 SYDVKM. CDR3 residues: CASSLDPSTDTQYF.

The CDR3 loop is CASIPVAGGAAEAFF. The rearrangement uses TRBV28 and TRBJ1-1; TCRdb selects TRBD1, and the lack of DNA leaves this call unchecked. The CDR3 spans 15 residues. The germline V gene has CDR1 MDHEN and CDR2 SYDVKM. The full variable domain, in which reference TRBV28 and TRBJ1-1 provide the parts outside the CDR3, is DVKVTQSSRYLVKRTGEKVFLECVQDMDHENMFWYRQDPGLGLRLIYFSYDVKMKEKGDIPEGYSVSREKKERFSLILESASTNQTSMYLCASIPVAGGAAEAFFGQGTRLTVV.

V usage is TRBV12-3 or TRBV12-4 and J usage is TRBJ2-3; TCRdb indicates TRBD1, and absent DNA this call remains unverified. This CDR3 has 13 amino acids. CDR3 sequence reads: CASSLGAGNTQYF.

The chain is built from TRBV6-5 and TRBJ2-5; TCRdb calls TRBD2, which cannot be checked without DNA. The CDR3 consists of 14 residues. CDR1 is MNHEY, CDR2 SVGAGI, per germline. The CDR3 protein is CASSSPRGEETQYF.

The genes are TRBV7-2 and TRBJ2-5; TCRdb returns TRBD2, unconfirmable since there is no DNA. The CDR3 contains 19 residues. CDR1 and CDR2 (germline): SGHTA, FQGNSA. CDR3 in amino acids: CASSLARGGESKYQETQYF.